This T cell receptor beta chain appears in the sequencing data of a study of tumor-infiltrating lymphocytes in localized non-small cell lung cancer. Sequencing used immunoSEQ multiplex PCR; TCRdb keeps in-frame clones, though not all of them. The repertoire holds approximately 12,000 clones, with about 82% as singletons. Study outcomes and limitations: Immunotypes IM1 and IM2 had similar TCR-derived T-cell fractions.

From germline, CDR1 is ENHRY and CDR2 SYGVKD. The length of the CDR3 is 18 residues. Between the trimmed V and J ends, which lost 3 bases and 2 bases, there was a span of 17 bases. Turning to this clone: The antigen remains unidentified.

This chain connects TRBV10-3 to TRBJ2-6; D call uncertain. The sample consisted of uninvolved lung tissue not adjacent to the tumor. The source is a human donor with non-small cell lung cancer. CDR3 bases: TGTGCCATCAGTGATCGTCGTGGCGCGAGCGCTGGGGCCAACGTCCTGACTTTC. This translates into CAISDRRGASAGANVLTF.